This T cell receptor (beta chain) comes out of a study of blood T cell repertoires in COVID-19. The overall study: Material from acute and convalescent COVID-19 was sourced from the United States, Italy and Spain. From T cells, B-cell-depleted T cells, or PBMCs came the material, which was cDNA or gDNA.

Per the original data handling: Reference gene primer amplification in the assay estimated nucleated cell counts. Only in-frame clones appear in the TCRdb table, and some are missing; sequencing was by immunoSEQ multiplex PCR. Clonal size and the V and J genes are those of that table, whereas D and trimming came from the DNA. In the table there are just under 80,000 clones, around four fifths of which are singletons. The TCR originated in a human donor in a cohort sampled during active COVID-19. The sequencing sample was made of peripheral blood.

The CDR3 region is CSVVPSGRDTGELFF. In nucleotides, the CDR3 is TGCAGCGTTGTGCCCAGCGGGAGGGACACCGGGGAGCTGTTTTTT. V usage is TRBV29-1 and J usage is TRBJ2-2, with TRBD2 identical over 10 bases. Trimming took 4 bases from V and 3 from J; bases not matched to a gene: 5. From germline, CDR1 is SQVTM and CDR2 ANQGSEA. There are 15 residues in the CDR3.